This T cell receptor beta chain emerged from a study of PD-1 blockade in classical Hodgkin lymphoma. On the study more broadly: Nivolumab was administered to patients intravenously at 3 mg/kg every 2 weeks. General study results and limits: There remain no defined causes for the repertoire differences, which possibly reflect disease activity or prior therapy. Newly diagnosed patients had baseline TCR diversity that was reportedly lower than that of healthy donors.

The trim removed 1 base at V and 1 base at J, leaving 18 bases unmatched. Germline V gene data show CDR1 as MDHEN and CDR2 as SYDVKM. The CDR3 runs to 21 residues. This clone was picked up one time. Its antigen is not identified. Profiling relied on immunoSEQ multiplex PCR, and the TCRdb table lists in-frame clones only, not all of them. This repertoire shows about 40,000 clones, about two thirds found once; its top ten account for 2.5% to 3.5%. Each patient relapsed following autologous stem cell transplantation, and prior brentuximab vedotin exposure differed. Complete response, partial response or progressive disease were the best responses.

The TCR sequence derives from a human donor with classical Hodgkin lymphoma. Sample: peripheral blood mononuclear cells (PBMCs), taken at baseline. This chain joins TRBV28 and TRBJ2-1, with 8 nucleotides matching TRBD1. The CDR3 protein is CASSLFLGGRQGIGSYNEQFF. The CDR3 DNA reads as TGTGCCAGCAGTTTATTTCTCGGGGGACGACAGGGGATCGGATCCTACAATGAGCAGTTCTTC.